A selection of T cell receptor beta chains follows, all from one sample in a study of beta chain features in type 1 diabetes. Clones were sequenced by immunoSEQ multiplex PCR, and TCRdb holds only the in-frame ones, with some missing. The table includes nearly 700,000 clones, roughly 12% detected once. Sequencing input: naive CD4+ T cells from blood. The receptors were gathered from a man aged 18 to 29 with type 1 diabetes. Each CDR3 is given with its conserved first and last residue. The order of the fields is V gene, CDR3 protein.

TRBV6-1 | CASSEFVALTEAFF
TRBV7-9 | CASSPSTDTQYF
TRBV7-9 | CASNPREDPRSGANVLTF
TRBV29-1 | CSVPGTGGTEAFF
TRBV19 | CASTLGQGVSEQYF
TRBV5-4 | CASSLGRDSTNEKLFF
TRBV6-5 | CASGKNEQFF
TRBV5-4 | CASTLSGTSYNEQFF
TRBV13 | CASSLVGGSTNF
TRBV9 | CASSATDRVYGYTF
TRBV7-2 | CASTVGSATNEKLFF
TRBV30 | CAWSPYDGVQEKLFF
TRBV6-5 | CAATPGDFAGYTF
TRBV2 | CASSLFESGSYNEQFF
TRBV7-9 | CASSPTVNTEAFF
TRBV2 | CASRTGEYTDTQYF
TRBV19 | CASSGGLAAGEQFF
TRBV7-9 | CASSQRLAAFYEQYF
TRBV28 | CASSDRHNEQFF
TRBV28 | CASSVSGGGTDTQYF
TRBV14 | CASSQEVITEAFF
TRBV7-2 | CASEPMDAGTDGYTF
TRBV7-2 | CASSLAHSNEKLFF
TRBV2 | CASSVQGEYTGELFF
TRBV5-6 | CASSFLNTEAFF
TRBV30 | CAWSVRRSAPSPGELFF
TRBV19 | CASSRTIGGEQYF
TRBV2 | CASTPGGYGYTF
TRBV7-9 | CASSRRRVQETQYF